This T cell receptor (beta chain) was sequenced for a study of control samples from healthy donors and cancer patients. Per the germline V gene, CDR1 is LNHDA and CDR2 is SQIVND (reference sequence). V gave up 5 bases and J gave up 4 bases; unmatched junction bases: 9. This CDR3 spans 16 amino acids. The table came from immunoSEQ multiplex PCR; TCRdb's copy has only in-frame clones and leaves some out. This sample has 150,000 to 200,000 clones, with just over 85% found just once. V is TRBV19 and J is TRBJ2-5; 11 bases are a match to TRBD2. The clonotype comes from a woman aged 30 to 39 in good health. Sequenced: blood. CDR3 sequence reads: CASSPLAGGPRETQYF. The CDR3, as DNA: TGTGCCAGTAGTCCGTTAGCGGGAGGGCCGAGAGAGACCCAGTACTTC. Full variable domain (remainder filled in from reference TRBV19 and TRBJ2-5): DGGITQSPKYLFRKEGQNVTLSCEQNLNHDAMYWYRQDPGQGLRLIYYSQIVNDFQKGDIAEGYSVSREKKESFPLTVTSAQKNPTAFYLCASSPLAGGPRETQYFGPGTRLLVL.